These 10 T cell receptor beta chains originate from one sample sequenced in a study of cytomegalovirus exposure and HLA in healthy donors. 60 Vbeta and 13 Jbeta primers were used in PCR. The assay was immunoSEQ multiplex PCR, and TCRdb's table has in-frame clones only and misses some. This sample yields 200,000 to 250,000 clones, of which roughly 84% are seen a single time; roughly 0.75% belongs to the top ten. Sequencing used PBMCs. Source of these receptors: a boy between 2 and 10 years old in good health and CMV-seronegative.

As DNA, the CDR3 is TGTGCCAGCAGCTTCGGGAACACCGGGGAGCTGTTTTTT. This translates into CASSFGNTGELFF. The chain recombines TRBV7-2 with TRBJ2-2; the D is unclear. Germline values: CDR1 SGHTA, CDR2 FQGNSA. The CDR3 totals 13 residues. With 3 bases removed from V and 1 base from J, the gap between germline ends came to 3 bases.

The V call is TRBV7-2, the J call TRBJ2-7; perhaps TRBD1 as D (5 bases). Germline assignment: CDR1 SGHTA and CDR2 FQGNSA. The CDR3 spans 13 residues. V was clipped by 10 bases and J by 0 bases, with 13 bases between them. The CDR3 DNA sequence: TGTGCCACCAGTGAAGGGGTCTCCTACGAGCAGTACTTC. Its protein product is CATSEGVSYEQYF.

This CDR3 is CASFRAGETQYF. In nucleotides, the CDR3 is TGTGCTAGCTTCCGAGCGGGAGAGACCCAGTACTTC. The chain joins TRBV7-7 to TRBJ2-5; the D gene is possibly TRBD2 (6 bases). The CDR3 totals 12 residues. CDR1 SSHAT and CDR2 FNYEAQ come from the germline V gene (reference sequence).

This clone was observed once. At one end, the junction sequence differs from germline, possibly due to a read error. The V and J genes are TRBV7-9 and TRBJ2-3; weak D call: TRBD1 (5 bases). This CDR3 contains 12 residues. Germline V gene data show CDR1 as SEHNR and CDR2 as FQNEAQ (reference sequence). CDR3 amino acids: CSSSSDRYTQYF. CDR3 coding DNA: TGTTCCAGCAGCTCCGACAGATATACGCAGTATTTT. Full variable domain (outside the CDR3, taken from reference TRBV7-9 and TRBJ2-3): DTGVSQNPRHKITKRGQNVTFRCDPISEHNRLYWYRQTLGQGPEFLTYFQNEAQLEKSRLLSDRFSAERPKGSFSTLEIQRTEQGDSAMYLCSSSSDRYTQYFGPGTRLTVL.

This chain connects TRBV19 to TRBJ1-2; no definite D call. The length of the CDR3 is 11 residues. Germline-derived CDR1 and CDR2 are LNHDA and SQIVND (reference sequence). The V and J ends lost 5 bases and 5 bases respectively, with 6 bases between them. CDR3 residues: CASSVSYGYTF. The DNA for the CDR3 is TGTGCCAGTAGTGTCAGTTATGGCTACACCTTC.

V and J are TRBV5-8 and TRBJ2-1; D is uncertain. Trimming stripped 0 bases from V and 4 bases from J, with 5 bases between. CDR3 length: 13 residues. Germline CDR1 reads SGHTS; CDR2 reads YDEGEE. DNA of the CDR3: TGTGCCAGCAGCTTGGCACAGTACAATGAGCAGTTCTTC. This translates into CASSLAQYNEQFF.

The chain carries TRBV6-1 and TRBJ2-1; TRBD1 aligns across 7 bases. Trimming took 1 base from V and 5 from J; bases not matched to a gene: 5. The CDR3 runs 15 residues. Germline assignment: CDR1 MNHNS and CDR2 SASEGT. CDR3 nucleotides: TGTGCCAGCAGTGAAGACAGGGGCATCCACAATGAGCAGTTCTTC. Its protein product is CASSEDRGIHNEQFF.

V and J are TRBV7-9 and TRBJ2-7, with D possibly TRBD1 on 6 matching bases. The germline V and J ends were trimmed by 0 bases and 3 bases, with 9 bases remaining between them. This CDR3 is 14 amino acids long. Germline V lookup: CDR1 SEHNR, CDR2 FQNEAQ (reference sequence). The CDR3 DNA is TGTGCCAGCAGCTTAGCGGGGGCCCACTACGAGCAGTACTTC. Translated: CASSLAGAHYEQYF.

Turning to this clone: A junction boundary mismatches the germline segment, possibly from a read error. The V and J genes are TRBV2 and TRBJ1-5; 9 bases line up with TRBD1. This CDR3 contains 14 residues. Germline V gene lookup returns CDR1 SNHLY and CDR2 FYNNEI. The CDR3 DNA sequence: TGTGCCAGCATTGAAGACAGGGGGAGTCAGCCCCAGCATTTT. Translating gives CASIEDRGSQPQHF. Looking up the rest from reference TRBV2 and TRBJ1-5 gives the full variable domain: EPEVTQTPSHQVTQMGQEVILRCVPISNHLYFYWYRQILGQKVEFLVSFYNNEISEKSEIFDDQFSVERPDGSNFTLKIRSTKLEDSAMYFCASIEDRGSQPQHFGDGTRLSIL.

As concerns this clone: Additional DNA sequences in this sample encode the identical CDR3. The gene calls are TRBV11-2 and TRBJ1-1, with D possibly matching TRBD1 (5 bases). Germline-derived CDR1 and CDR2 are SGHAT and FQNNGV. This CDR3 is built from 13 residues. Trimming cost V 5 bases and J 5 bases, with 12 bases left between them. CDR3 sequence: CASSRGGNTEAFF. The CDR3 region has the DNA TGTGCCAGCAGCCGTGGGGGGAATACTGAAGCTTTCTTT.